This TCR beta chain was sequenced during a study of blood T cell repertoires in COVID-19. Overall study context: The United States, Italy and Spain supplied acute and convalescent COVID-19 samples. PBMCs, B-cell-depleted T cells, or T cells were the source of the cDNA or gDNA that made up the material.

Germline CDR1 ENHRY, CDR2 SYGVKD. Trimming removed 11 bases from V and 0 bases from J, with 11 bases in between. This CDR3 spans 12 amino acids. Repertoires were generated with immunoSEQ multiplex PCR, while TCRdb's copy carries only in-frame clones and drops some. The sample has some 250,000 clones, more than 85% seen once. This clone occurred once. The V and J genes are TRBV10-3 and TRBJ2-7; D not resolved. Input material: PBMCs or T cells enriched from blood (not recorded which). The receptor's source is a man between 40 and 49 years old who had recovered from COVID-19. This chain's CDR3 is CASSGDSYEQYF. The CDR3 DNA sequence: TGTGCCTCCTCGGGTGACTCCTACGAGCAGTACTTC.